This record looks at one TCR beta chain sequence and its context. What this receptor recognizes is not known. No much larger clone exists at a distance of one base, and base qualities are not known. This record belongs to a study of blood T cell repertoires in COVID-19 (TCRdb year 2020). In the study overall: Samples from collaborators originated in the United States, Italy and Spain and spanned both the acute and convalescent phases of COVID-19. The prospective study material was composed of cDNA or gDNA derived from T cells, B-cell-depleted T cells, or PBMCs. The dataset comprised deeply sampled blood TCRbeta repertoires from subjects exposed to, actively infected with, or recovered from COVID-19. A freely available public database, intended as a resource for researchers studying the immune response to SARS-CoV-2, is where the repertoires were released. Samples came from the ongoing ImmuneRACE study (first 160 participants) plus 1,254 subjects from 6 global collaborators. Sample metadata almost always included a de-identified subject ID, COVID-19 status, age in years and sex. Where available, HLA class I and class II types were taken from metadata supplied by the sample provider and were not determined by assay-based typing. General conclusions and limits of the study: The quantity of clinical and demographic metadata differed by source and by participant and was supplied without curation.

TCRbeta CDR3 regions were amplified from genomic DNA using the immunoSEQ Assay, a bias-controlled multiplex PCR. In the paper's pipeline: Within the assay, amplification of reference gene primers was used to estimate how many nucleated cells each sample contained. Sequence reads were collapsed and filtered to measure the absolute abundance of every unique TCRbeta CDR3 rearrangement. For each sample, productive Simpson clonality was calculated as the square root of Simpson's diversity index over productive rearrangements. The table comes from immuneACCESS by way of TCRdb, which keeps in-frame sequences with V and J called. Part of the clones is missing from these tables; in studies checked, under half for an unresolved V gene and the rest for unknown reasons. V, J and clone size are taken as reported in that table, and D and trimming were inferred from the DNA itself. In this sample the table shows 120,000 or so clones, approximately 85% of which occur a single time. 16% of the sample belongs to the ten largest clones.

The germline V end is reduced by 6 bases and the J end by 0 bases; junction bases left unmatched: 10. The CDR3 goes from the cysteine to the phenylalanine over 16 residues. Solely the CDR3 DNA is kept, with 48 bases framed from the first base. The germline V gene (reference sequence) sets CDR1 to LNHNV and CDR2 to YYDKDF. Collaborating institutions collected whole blood in K2EDTA tubes following their own protocols. For TCRbeta analysis, collaborators shipped samples in one of three forms: frozen whole blood, isolated PBMCs, or DNA extracted from either of those sample types. This receptor was obtained from a woman aged 60-75 years with acute or convalescent COVID-19. What was sequenced was peripheral blood. This chain joins TRBV15 to TRBJ2-7; 8 central bases correspond to TRBD2. Here is the DNA: TGTGCCACCAGAACTATAGCGGGGCTTAGCTCCTACGAGCAGTACTTC. This translates into CATRTIAGLSSYEQYF.